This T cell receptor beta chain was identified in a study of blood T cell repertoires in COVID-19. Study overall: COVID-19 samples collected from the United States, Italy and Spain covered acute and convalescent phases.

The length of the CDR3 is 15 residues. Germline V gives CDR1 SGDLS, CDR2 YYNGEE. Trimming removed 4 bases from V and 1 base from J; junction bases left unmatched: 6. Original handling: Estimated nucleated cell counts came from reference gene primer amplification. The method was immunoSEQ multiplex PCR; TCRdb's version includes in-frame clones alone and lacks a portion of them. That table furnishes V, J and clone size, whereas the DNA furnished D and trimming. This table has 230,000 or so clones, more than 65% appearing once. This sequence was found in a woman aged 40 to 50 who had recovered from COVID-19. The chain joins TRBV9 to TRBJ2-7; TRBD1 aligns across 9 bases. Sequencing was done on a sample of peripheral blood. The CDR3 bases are TGTGCCAGCAGCCCCGGGGGACAGGGATCCTACGAGCAGTACTTC. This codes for CASSPGGQGSYEQYF. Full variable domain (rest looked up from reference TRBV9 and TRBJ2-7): DSGVTQTPKHLITATGQRVTLRCSPRSGDLSVYWYQQSLDQGLQFLIQYYNGEERAKGNILERFSAQQFPDLHSELNLSSLELGDSALYFCASSPGGQGSYEQYFGPGTRLTVT.